One and the same sample provided the 7 T cell receptor beta chains below, sequenced in a study of Ad26.COV2.S vaccination and SARS-CoV-2 variants. Specified treatment: some 20 received Ad26.COV2.S at low or high dose, single or two shots; roughly five received placebo; per-sample allocation not given. On day 63 after the first injection, vaccine and placebo recipients gave samples. Assay: immunoSEQ multiplex PCR; the TCRdb copy retains only in-frame clones and omits some. The sample shows around 340,000 clones, 86% of them seen only once. The specimen comprised peripheral blood, sampled in a trial of Ad26.COV2.S vaccine versus placebo. The receptors derive from a person aged 18-60 years who received the Ad26.COV2.S COVID-19 vaccine or a placebo.

The CDR3 spells CASSWSLNYGYTF. Here the CDR3 DNA reads TGTGCCAGCAGTTGGAGCCTAAACTATGGCTACACCTTC. The chain carries TRBV28 and TRBJ1-2; D gene ambiguous. Trimming removed 4 bases at V and 2 bases at J, with 8 bases between. This CDR3 has 13 residues. Per the germline V gene, CDR1 is MDHEN and CDR2 is SYDVKM.

V and J are TRBV28 and TRBJ2-1; tentative D call: TRBD2 (5 bases). Germline V CDR1 and CDR2: MDHEN, SYDVKM. Trimming left V 4 bases short and J 1 base short, with 14 bases between. The CDR3 has 16 residues. The CDR3: CASSYPGRGSYNEQFF. For the CDR3, the DNA is TGTGCCAGCAGTTACCCGGGCAGAGGGTCCTACAATGAGCAGTTCTTC. The variable domain in full, with the rest retrieved from reference TRBV28 and TRBJ2-1, is DVKVTQSSRYLVKRTGEKVFLECVQDMDHENMFWYRQDPGLGLRLIYFSYDVKMKEKGDIPEGYSVSREKKERFSLILESASTNQTSMYLCASSYPGRGSYNEQFFGPGTRLTVL.

The CDR3 region is CASSKVVGKSESPLHF. In nucleotides, the CDR3 is TGTGCCAGCAGCAAAGTAGTGGGGAAATCGGAGTCACCCCTCCACTTT. The chain uses TRBV21-1 and TRBJ1-6. TRBV21-1 is listed as a pseudogene. This CDR3 has 16 amino acids.

The chain couples TRBV18 to TRBJ1-2; 7 positions match TRBD1. The junction had 7 bases not matched to a gene; V was cut back by 3 bases and J by 6 bases. The CDR3 extends over 14 amino acids. The germline CDR1 and CDR2 sequences are KGHSH and LQKENI. The CDR3 reads CASSPDRAGNGYTF. CDR3 nucleotides: TGTGCCAGCTCACCCGACAGGGCGGGAAATGGCTACACCTTC. The whole variable domain, filled in from reference TRBV18 and TRBJ1-2, reads NAGVMQNPRHLVRRRGQEARLRCSPMKGHSHVYWYRQLPEEGLKFMVYLQKENIIDESGMPKERFSAEFPKEGPSILRIQQVVRGDSAAYFCASSPDRAGNGYTFGSGTRLTVV.

The chain combines TRBV4-2 with TRBJ2-1; 13 nucleotides agree with TRBD2. Trimming cost V 4 bases and J 11 bases; bases outside gene matches: 8. The CDR3 is 15 residues long. The germline CDR1 and CDR2 sequences are LGHNA and YNFKEQ. The CDR3 bases are TGTGCCAGCAGCCCGTTCTCGGGACTAGCGGGAAAGCAGTTCTTC. Its translation: CASSPFSGLAGKQFF.

This clone appeared a few times. This chain joins TRBV2 and TRBJ2-1; the match to TRBD2 covers 9 bases. The CDR3 runs to 13 residues. From germline, CDR1 is SNHLY and CDR2 FYNNEI. V lost 11 bases to trimming and J lost 8 bases; unmatched junction nucleotides: 10. Here the CDR3 reads CALGAGGSDEQFF. Here the CDR3 DNA reads TGTGCCCTTGGAGCGGGAGGCTCGGATGAGCAGTTCTTC.

J is TRBJ2-1 and V is TRBV21-1; the D call of TRBD2 is as the table states it, not checked on the DNA. TRBV21-1 is assigned pseudogene status. The CDR3 runs to 14 residues. CDR3 sequence: CASRRSRCGNEQFF. The CDR3, as DNA: TGTGCCAGTCGGAGGAGCAGATGCGGCAATGAGCAGTTCTTC.